This passage covers 4 T cell receptor beta chains from one sample sequenced in a study of radiation and T cells in renal cell carcinoma (TCRdb year 2020). The library was prepared using the immunoSEQ multiplex PCR assay. TCRdb's version of the immuneACCESS table is confined to in-frame rearrangements and falls short of the full clone set. An unresolved V gene accounts for under half of the shortfall where checked; the remainder is of unknown origin. This sample gives about 78,000 clones in total; about 89% of them show up just once. Of the sample, roughly 6% falls within the top ten clones. What the time point label conveys for this sample: blood 4 weeks post-SBRT, at nephrectomy. Read against the paper, the sample's treatment or condition label means: 15 Gy SBRT to primary tumor, nephrectomy 4 weeks later. Source: blood, taken from a patient whose treatment included radiotherapy and nephrectomy. The source is a woman in her seventies with renal cell carcinoma.

This chain joins TRBV7-9 and TRBJ1-5; D may be TRBD1 (6 bases). Per germline, CDR1 SEHNR and CDR2 FQNEAQ (reference sequence). This CDR3 is 15 amino acids long. V lost 5 bases to trimming and J lost 2 bases, with 13 bases between them. CDR3 DNA: TGTGCCAGCAGCGTACAGGGCGGAGGCAATCAGCCCCAGCATTTT. Translation: CASSVQGGGNQPQHF.

This clone showed up just once. The V call is TRBV19, the J call TRBJ1-5; tentatively, D is TRBD1 (6 bases). The CDR3 is 15 amino acids. Trimming cost V 3 bases and J 2 bases, with 11 bases left between them. Germline lookup yields CDR1 LNHDA and CDR2 SQIVND (reference sequence). CDR3 loop: CASSINYRGNQPQHF. As DNA, the CDR3 is TGTGCCAGTAGTATTAACTACAGGGGCAATCAGCCCCAGCATTTT.

The chain combines TRBV7-2 with TRBJ2-1; 8 positions match TRBD1. V lost 1 base to trimming and J lost 9 bases; unmatched junction nucleotides: 8. This CDR3 has 15 residues. Germline V gene sequence: CDR1 SGHTA, CDR2 FQGNSA. In nucleotides, the CDR3 is TGTGCCAGCAGCTTAGGGGGGACAGGCCTCCGTGAGCAGTTCTTC. Its protein product is CASSLGGTGLREQFF.

J is TRBJ1-5 and V is TRBV19; no definite D call. The CDR3 totals 12 residues. Germline CDR1 is LNHDA and CDR2 is SQIVND (reference sequence). V lost 5 bases to trimming and J lost 4 bases, with 6 bases between them. The CDR3 reads CASSPPNQPQHF. The CDR3 region has the DNA TGTGCCAGTAGTCCGCCGAATCAGCCCCAGCATTTT.